This T cell receptor beta chain was sequenced during a study of cytomegalovirus exposure and HLA in healthy donors. Background on the study: Findings of an earlier analysis included more than 90 million unique TCR beta sequences from 180 million or so T cells. Findings of the study overall: Per published accounts, TCR beta sequences correctly predicted the HLA-A and HLA-B alleles of most subjects. The likely origin of a cluster of highly shared sequence variants was a sequencing artifact.

For this clone: Its antigen remains unidentified.

This CDR3 comprises 13 residues. The germline V and J ends were trimmed by 7 bases and 6 bases, with 13 bases remaining between them. Germline V gene data show CDR1 as SGHTA and CDR2 as FQGTGA. The PCR contained 60 Vbeta and 13 Jbeta primers. Generated by immunoSEQ multiplex PCR, the TCRdb table keeps only in-frame clones and is missing some. The table records tens of thousands of clones, approximately 76% of them present only once. This TCR came from a man aged 50 or older in good health and CMV-seronegative. The specimen was PBMCs. The gene calls are TRBV7-3 and TRBJ2-1; D not certain. Written as DNA, the CDR3 is TGTGCCAGCACCCTACCAGGTGTCAATGAGCAGTTCTTC. Translation gives CASTLPGVNEQFF.